Listed here are 8 T cell receptor beta chains from one sample, sequenced in a study of response to subunit inactivated influenza vaccine. MiXCR, run by TCRdb on the RT-PCR reads, gives a single entry per CDR3 protein. The table shows around 580,000 distinct CDR3 sequences, with about 10% occurring only once. This specimen was PBMCs from blood, taken on the day of vaccination. These TCRs come from a man in his fifties or sixties who received an inactivated influenza vaccine.

The CDR3 coding sequence is TGTGCCAGCAGCCGAAAATTAGCGGGAGGAGGGAATGAGCAGTTCTTC. Translation: CASSRKLAGGGNEQFF. J is TRBJ2-1 and V is TRBV7-2; 10 bases match TRBD2. The CDR3 loop spans 16 amino acids. The V gene's germline CDR1 is SGHTA and CDR2 FQGNSA. With 5 bases clipped from V and 7 bases from J, the junction kept 11 bases outside the gene matches. Looking up the rest from reference TRBV7-2 and TRBJ2-1 gives the full variable domain: GAGVSQSPSNKVTEKGKDVELRCDPISGHTALYWYRQSLGQGLEFLIYFQGNSAPDKSGLPSDRFSAERTGGSVSTLTIQRTQQEDSAVYLCASSRKLAGGGNEQFFGPGTRLTVL.

This clonotype was recorded many times. V gene TRBV20-1 combines with J gene TRBJ2-1, with unresolved D. Germline CDR1 reads DFQATT; CDR2 reads SNEGSKA (reference sequence). V lost 6 bases, J lost 6 bases, and 9 bases lay in between. The CDR3 totals 11 residues. Here the CDR3 reads CSAPRVNEQFF. CDR3 DNA: TGCAGTGCGCCTAGGGTCAATGAGCAGTTCTTC.

This clonotype was counted at least ten times. The chain is built from TRBV12-3 or TRBV12-4 and TRBJ2-5; 9 bases align to TRBD2. The CDR3 is 17 amino acids. V lost 6 bases to trimming and J lost 1 base; unmatched junction nucleotides: 12. Here the CDR3 DNA reads TGTGCCAGCAGAACCGGGACTAGCCGCCCCTTCCAAGAGACCCAGTACTTC. As protein: CASRTGTSRPFQETQYF.

This clonotype came up a few times. The chain is built from TRBV20-1 and TRBJ2-4; 12 bases fit TRBD2. Germline CDR1 is DFQATT and CDR2 is SNEGSKA (reference sequence). V trimming: 2 bases; J trimming: 3 bases; junction bases outside the gene matches: 5. The length of the CDR3 is 16 residues. Written as DNA, the CDR3 is TGCAGTGCTAGAAGACTAGCGGGGGAAGGCAAAAACATTCAGTACTTC. Its protein is CSARRLAGEGKNIQYF.

The V and J genes are TRBV6-2 or TRBV6-3 and TRBJ2-1; D might be TRBD1 (6 bases). The germline CDR1 and CDR2 sequences are MNHEY and SVGEGT. The CDR3 length is 15 residues. V was pared by 3 bases and J by 2 bases, with 11 bases between. The CDR3 spells CASSYITGPYNEQFF. Written as DNA, the CDR3 is TGTGCCAGCAGTTATATCACAGGGCCCTACAATGAGCAGTTCTTC.

The chain joins TRBV5-1 to TRBJ2-1; 10 positions agree with TRBD1. The germline V gene encodes CDR1 SGHRS and CDR2 YFSETQ. V shed 5 bases, J shed 6 bases, and the junction held 8 bases outside the gene matches. The CDR3 has 15 residues. CDR3 bases: TGCGCCAGCAGTCCGGGACAGGGGACGGGCAATGAGCAGTTCTTC. Protein: CASSPGQGTGNEQFF.

In nucleotides, the CDR3 is TGTGCCAGCAGCCCGACTAGTTCCATCGGAGAGACCCAGTACTTC. Residues: CASSPTSSIGETQYF. The rearrangement uses TRBV3-1 and TRBJ2-5; D possibly corresponds to TRBD2 (6 bases). Germline V lookup: CDR1 LGHDT, CDR2 YNNKEL (reference sequence). Trimming left V 4 bases short and J 4 bases short, with 16 bases between. The CDR3 is 15 residues long.

This clonotype appeared a few times. The chain is built from TRBV15 and TRBJ1-4; D might be TRBD1 (6 bases). Germline values: CDR1 LNHNV, CDR2 YYDKDF (reference sequence). The CDR3 runs to 16 residues. V dropped 2 bases and J dropped 3 bases, with 13 bases sitting between them. In DNA form, the CDR3 reads TGTGCCACCAGCAGAAATACAGGGTCGCCTAATGAAAAACTGTTTTTT. Translated: CATSRNTGSPNEKLFF.